Below, one TCR beta chain is given with its context. Its antigen is not identified. CDR1 is SGDLS and CDR2 is YYNGEE in the germline V gene. V lost 0 bases, J lost 2 bases, and 5 bases stayed unmatched. The CDR3 is 15 amino acids. This entry is derived from a study of cytomegalovirus exposure and HLA in healthy donors. Study results and limitations: Cytomegalovirus association was assigned to about 150 TCR beta chains.

PCR was performed using 60 Vbeta and 13 Jbeta primers. Data came from immunoSEQ multiplex PCR; TCRdb stores just in-frame clones and leaves some out. The table counts roughly 120,000 clones; approximately 6.2% lies in the top ten. The receptor was isolated from a man aged 35 to 55 in good health and CMV-seropositive. This chain uses TRBV9 with TRBJ2-7; the match to TRBD2 covers 7 bases. Material: PBMCs. The CDR3 sequence: CASSVGLAVTYEQYF. DNA of the CDR3: TGTGCCAGCAGCGTAGGACTAGCCGTAACCTACGAGCAGTACTTC.